The clone carrying this T cell receptor beta chain was found many times. This CDR3 is 17 amino acids long. This sample stems from a study of kidney transplant recipient with SARS-CoV-2 infection. TCRdb itself ran the reads through MiXCR, one entry per CDR3 protein. In the table there are fewer than 250,000 distinct CDR3 sequences, around 30% of which are singletons. Source: a blood sample, taken at baseline and around day 120 from a kidney transplant recipient. The receptor was isolated from a male patient between 25 and 40 years old who had COVID-19 and was a kidney transplant recipient. Some T cells may be provided by the graft donor. The genes are TRBV12-2 and TRBJ1-2. TRBV12-2 is recorded as a pseudogene. The CDR3 loop reads CASRKRVTPRKTYGYTF. CDR3 coding DNA: TGTGCAAGTCGCAAGCGCGTGACTCCACGAAAGACCTATGGCTACACCTTC.